A selection of T cell receptor beta chains follows, all from one sample in a study of OX40 agonist ivuxolimab in advanced cancers. The assay was immunoSEQ multiplex PCR, and TCRdb's table has in-frame clones only and misses some. The table records tens of thousands of clones, 85% to 95% of them present only once. Sequences were derived from CD4+ or CD8+ T cells sorted from blood, sampled in a trial of the OX40 agonist ivuxolimab. The receptors stem from an adult with an advanced solid tumor such as melanoma, head and neck, liver or kidney cancer. The conserved cysteine and the conserved F or W are not part of the CDR3 here.

j_gene,v_gene,CDR3aa
TRBJ2-1,TRBV4-2,ASSQVRGLAAYNEQF
TRBJ2-3,TRBV27,ATAGLAGGTDTQY
TRBJ2-7,TRBV10-3,AIRDTGFSYEQY
TRBJ2-7,TRBV13,ASSLGHNPTYEQY
TRBJ1-3,TRBV2,ASSGFDSSGNTIY
TRBJ1-1,TRBV7-9,ASSLDLTEAF
TRBJ2-1,TRBV27,ASSLWGSSYNEQF
TRBJ1-2,TRBV4-1,ASSQNEEGRRYGYT
TRBJ2-5,TRBV14,ASSHVRGALETQY
TRBJ1-3,TRBV7-6,ASSLEAVPPISGNTIY
TRBJ2-2,TRBV7-2,ASSLALQLTGELF
TRBJ1-5,TRBV7-7,ASSFVESNQPQH
TRBJ2-3,TRBV29-1,SVEGLAFFHTDTQY
TRBJ1-1,TRBV5-1,ASSFRVGGVTEAF
TRBJ1-1,TRBV9,ASSVGAGAIRTEAF
TRBJ2-2,TRBV7-9,ASRGWEPKSTGELF
TRBJ1-6,TRBV7-9,ASSNPQGGVNSPLH
TRBJ2-5,TRBV7-3,ASSLAGAGETQY
TRBJ2-7,TRBV7-6,ASSLEGGGYEQY
TRBJ2-2,TRBV11-2,ASSQTSGGAYGELF
TRBJ1-6,TRBV4-1,ASSQDGGPYNSPLH
TRBJ2-1,TRBV5-1,ASSLGAGNEQF
TRBJ2-7,TRBV11-2,ASSLDRGGEQY
TRBJ2-7,TRBV4-1,ASSQIFSGLDEQY
TRBJ1-1,TRBV19,ASRPGTGVPEAF
TRBJ2-7,TRBV7-2,ASSLTGELN
TRBJ1-2,TRBV4-1,ASSQVSIETGPYGYT
TRBJ2-3,TRBV29-1,SVGTRGDPAFFTDTQY
TRBJ2-5,TRBV25-1,ASSPRWGGETQY
TRBJ1-5,TRBV9,ASSAGYSNQPQH
TRBJ1-2,TRBV29-1,SVEGTEDAYGYT
TRBJ2-7,TRBV9,ASSPFPGGYEQY
TRBJ2-2,TRBV7-7,ASSLFQGELF
TRBJ2-1,TRBV27,ASSLSVGAGGYYNEQF
TRBJ1-2,TRBV5-4,ASSLLQGHLLHGYT
TRBJ2-1,TRBV9,ASSPYGTGMINEQF
TRBJ2-5,TRBV11-2,ASSPGQSWAQY
TRBJ2-2,TRBV30,AWSTVTGELF
TRBJ1-1,TRBV7-6,ASSRSEATEAF
TRBJ2-2,TRBV7-7,ASSLEGVPGELF
TRBJ1-2,TRBV6-6,ASSYPGQQYGYT
TRBJ1-2,TRBV7-2,ASSLATVNYGYT
TRBJ1-5,TRBV30,AWSHDSNQPQH
TRBJ2-3,TRBV6-1,ASSVERPWGDTQY
TRBJ2-3,TRBV7-9,ASSLGSTDTQY
TRBJ2-3,TRBV7-3,ASSLVAASTDTQY
TRBJ2-2,TRBV19,ASSSSVGGELF
TRBJ2-2,TRBV27,ASSLRDWNTGELF
TRBJ1-2,TRBV7-6,ASSQRGQGDGYT
TRBJ2-5,TRBV9,ASSVPSLTSGQETQY
TRBJ1-2,TRBV27,ASSLRGSFYGYT
TRBJ2-5,TRBV7-9,ASSLRTSVLQETQY
TRBJ1-1,TRBV7-8,ASSPLRVTLNTEAF
TRBJ1-2,TRBV29-1,SVEGFARAGGNYGYT
TRBJ1-2,TRBV7-9,ASSYNRGGDYGYT
TRBJ2-3,TRBV19,ASSIRPDRTDTQY
TRBJ2-7,TRBV4-1,ASSQMGGAPTYEQY
TRBJ2-7,TRBV6-1,ASSVGTTPYEQY